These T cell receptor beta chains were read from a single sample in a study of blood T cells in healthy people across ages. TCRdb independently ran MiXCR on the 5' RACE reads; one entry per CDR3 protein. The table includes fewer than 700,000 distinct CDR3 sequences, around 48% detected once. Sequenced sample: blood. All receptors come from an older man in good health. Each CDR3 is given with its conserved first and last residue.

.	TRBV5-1	CASSSVRDSYEQYF
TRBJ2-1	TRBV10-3	CAISVGRDYSYEQFF
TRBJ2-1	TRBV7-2	CASSFTRGSSTGQFF
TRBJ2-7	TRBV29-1	CSVTGQGDEQYF
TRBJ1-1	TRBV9	CASSVETVGTEAFF
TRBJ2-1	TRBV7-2	CASSLAAGGRNEQFF
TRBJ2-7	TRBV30	CAWSLTGIGEQYF
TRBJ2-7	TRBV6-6	CASSQDRVSYEQYF
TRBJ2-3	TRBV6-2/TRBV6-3	CASSSGHSTDTQYF
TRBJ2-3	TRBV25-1	CASSNRGAPDTQYF
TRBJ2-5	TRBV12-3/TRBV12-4	CASRTVGQGTFSETQYF
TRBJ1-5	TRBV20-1	CSAREPEGDQPQHF
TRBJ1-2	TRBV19	CAIRGTGGYGYTF
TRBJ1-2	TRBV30	CALSIVSYGYTF
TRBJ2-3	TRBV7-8	CASSRGGRLDTQYF
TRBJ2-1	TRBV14	CASSQGPVTYNEQFF
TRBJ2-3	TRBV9	CASSEGDRGHTQYF